The following is a T cell receptor beta chain sequence with its context. The assay was immunoSEQ multiplex PCR, and TCRdb's table has in-frame clones only and misses some. The data show 200,000 to 250,000 clones, roughly 89% seen once. J was trimmed by 3 bases and V by 0 bases; bases with no gene match: 7. This CDR3 is 17 amino acids long. From germline, CDR1 is SGHRS and CDR2 YFSETQ. The data belong to a study of cytomegalovirus exposure and HLA in healthy donors. Specimen: PBMCs. V usage is TRBV5-1 and J usage is TRBJ2-7; TRBD2 aligns across 12 bases. The TCR originated in a man aged 18 to 29 in good health and CMV-seronegative. CDR3 sequence: CASSLGPLAGGNYEQYF. In nucleotides, the CDR3 is TGCGCCAGCAGCTTGGGCCCACTAGCGGGGGGTAACTACGAGCAGTACTTC. Together with reference TRBV5-1 and TRBJ2-7, the CDR3 gives the full variable domain: KAGVTQTPRYLIKTRGQQVTLSCSPISGHRSVSWYQQTPGQGLQFLFEYFSETQRNKGNFPGRFSGRQFSNSRSEMNVSTLELGDSALYLCASSLGPLAGGNYEQYFGPGTRLTVT.